The 31 T cell receptor beta chains given below trace back to one sample, sequenced in a study of shared clonotypes between healthy human individuals. Here immunoSEQ multiplex PCR was the method, and the copy in TCRdb shows in-frame clones only, minus some. Of a few million clones listed, 85% to 95% are singletons. Sample: naive CD4+ T cells from PBMCs. Regarding subset: CD45RA+ positively selected. The receptors shown here come from a young man in good health. Some clones in this sample may be carry-over from other donors' samples.

The chain carries TRBV29-1 and TRBJ1-5, with TRBD1 identical over 8 bases. This CDR3 comprises 15 residues. Germline V lookup: CDR1 SQVTM, CDR2 ANQGSEA. The ends lost 7 bases at V and 4 bases at J; junction bases unmatched: 12. The CDR3 DNA reads TGCAGCGCCACGGTGGACAGGGTGGGGAATCAGCCCCAGCATTTT. Translated, it gives CSATVDRVGNQPQHF.

The genes are TRBV11-1 and TRBJ1-6; 7 bases are shared with TRBD1. Germline V gene lookup returns CDR1 SGHAT and CDR2 FQDESV (reference sequence). The CDR3 consists of 13 residues. V was pared by 5 bases and J by 6 bases, with 1 base of the junction left unmatched. The CDR3 is CASSNRGNSPLHF. In DNA, the CDR3 is TGTGCCAGCAGCAACAGGGGTAATTCACCCCTCCACTTT.

This chain links TRBV11-2 with TRBJ2-7; TRBD2 might be the D (6 bases). Trimming cost V 1 base and J 1 base, with 17 bases left between them. This CDR3 spans 17 amino acids. The germline CDR1 and CDR2 sequences are SGHAT and FQNNGV. Written as DNA, the CDR3 is TGTGCCAGCAGCTTAGTCTTACGGAGGGACGATTCCTACGAGCAGTACTTC. This sequence encodes CASSLVLRRDDSYEQYF.

Points on this clone: The same CDR3 also results from other DNA sequences found in this sample. CDR3 region: CASRETSGPYNEQFF. CDR3 sequence (DNA): TGTGCCAGCAGGGAAACTAGCGGACCCTACAATGAGCAGTTCTTC. V and J are TRBV2 and TRBJ2-1, with 8 positions matching TRBD2. Germline loops: CDR1 SNHLY, CDR2 FYNNEI. The CDR3 is made up of 15 amino acids. J was trimmed by 2 bases and V by 6 bases; bases with no gene match: 6. The full variable domain, its missing parts supplied by reference TRBV2 and TRBJ2-1, is EPEVTQTPSHQVTQMGQEVILRCVPISNHLYFYWYRQILGQKVEFLVSFYNNEISEKSEIFDDQFSVERPDGSNFTLKIRSTKLEDSAMYFCASRETSGPYNEQFFGPGTRLTVL.

This chain links TRBV27 with TRBJ1-1; no clear D gene. The CDR3 loop spans 14 amino acids. Germline lookup yields CDR1 MNHEY and CDR2 SMNVEV (reference sequence). Trimming took off 6 bases at V and 1 base at J, with 12 bases between the two ends. The CDR3 reads CASSSDWANTEAFF. The DNA for the CDR3 is TGTGCCAGCAGCTCGGACTGGGCGAACACTGAAGCTTTCTTT.

In regard to this clone: Other DNA sequences in the same sample also yield this CDR3. The chain has TRBV5-1 and TRBJ2-1; 10 nucleotides agree with TRBD2. Germline trimming cut 4 bases from V and 1 base from J; bases unmatched to any gene: 2. The CDR3 consists of 15 residues. The germline gives CDR1 SGHRS, CDR2 YFSETQ. This CDR3 reads CASSLTSGSYNEQFF. The CDR3 DNA is TGCGCCAGCAGCCTGACTAGCGGGTCCTACAATGAGCAGTTCTTC. Variable domain in full (rest from reference TRBV5-1 and TRBJ2-1): KAGVTQTPRYLIKTRGQQVTLSCSPISGHRSVSWYQQTPGQGLQFLFEYFSETQRNKGNFPGRFSGRQFSNSRSEMNVSTLELGDSALYLCASSLTSGSYNEQFFGPGTRLTVL.

The J gene is TRBJ2-3, the V gene TRBV6-5; 10 nucleotides align to TRBD1. The germline CDR1 and CDR2 sequences are MNHEY and SVGAGI. V lost 4 bases, J lost 1 base, and 5 bases stayed unmatched. This CDR3 contains 16 residues. The CDR3 DNA reads as TGTGCCAGCAGTTCAGGACAGGGGGAACGCACAGATACGCAGTATTTT. Its translation is CASSSGQGERTDTQYF.

This chain's CDR3 is CASSFSGAPTGELFF. CDR3 bases: TGTGCCAGCAGTTTCTCGGGGGCGCCCACCGGGGAGCTGTTTTTT. The chain uses TRBV28 and TRBJ2-2; D tentatively reads TRBD1 or TRBD2 (6 bases each). V lost 3 bases, J lost 4 bases, and 12 bases lay in between. Germline V gene sequence: CDR1 MDHEN, CDR2 SYDVKM. This CDR3 is built from 15 residues.

J is TRBJ2-1 and V is TRBV6-5, with D unresolved. This CDR3 spans 12 amino acids. Trimming took off 5 bases at V and 7 bases at J, with 9 bases between the two ends. Germline V gene data show CDR1 as MNHEY and CDR2 as SVGAGI. The CDR3 protein is CASSRSGNEQFF. The DNA for the CDR3 is TGTGCCAGCAGTCGATCCGGGAATGAGCAGTTCTTC.

The CDR3 nucleotides read TGCGCCAGCAGCTTGCTGTCACTCCCGAACACCGGGGAGCTGTTTTTT. Translated: CASSLLSLPNTGELFF. The chain employs TRBV5-1 and TRBJ2-2; no definite D call. Germline V gene lookup returns CDR1 SGHRS and CDR2 YFSETQ. The CDR3 has 16 residues. V was trimmed by 1 base and J by 0 bases, leaving 10 bases between them. The variable domain in full, with the rest retrieved from reference TRBV5-1 and TRBJ2-2, is KAGVTQTPRYLIKTRGQQVTLSCSPISGHRSVSWYQQTPGQGLQFLFEYFSETQRNKGNFPGRFSGRQFSNSRSEMNVSTLELGDSALYLCASSLLSLPNTGELFFGEGSRLTVL.

The J gene is TRBJ1-1, the V gene TRBV9; no reliable D call. Trimming pared 2 bases from V and 7 bases from J, leaving 12 bases between. Germline lookup yields CDR1 SGDLS and CDR2 YYNGEE. The CDR3 has 13 amino acids. CDR3 bases: TGTGCCAGCAGCGTTGAATCGATCGGTGAAGCTTTCTTT. It specifies CASSVESIGEAFF.

CDR3 DNA: TGTGCCAGCAGCTTAGAGACAGGGGCCAGCGGGGAGCTGTTTTTT. Protein product: CASSLETGASGELFF. The chain has TRBV7-2 and TRBJ2-2; 8 bases align to TRBD1. The CDR3 has 15 residues. From germline, CDR1 is SGHTA and CDR2 FQGNSA. Unmatched junction bases numbered 5, after V lost 1 base and J lost 7 bases.

The J gene is TRBJ1-1, the V gene TRBV19; a possible D gene is TRBD1 (6 bases). The CDR3 loop spans 15 amino acids. V dropped 3 bases and J dropped 0 bases, with 11 bases sitting between them. Germline CDR1 is LNHDA and CDR2 is SQIVND (reference sequence). CDR3 protein: CASSILGAMNTEAFF. The CDR3 DNA reads TGTGCCAGTAGTATCTTGGGGGCGATGAACACTGAAGCTTTCTTT. Drawing the rest from reference TRBV19 and TRBJ1-1, the complete variable domain is DGGITQSPKYLFRKEGQNVTLSCEQNLNHDAMYWYRQDPGQGLRLIYYSQIVNDFQKGDIAEGYSVSREKKESFPLTVTSAQKNPTAFYLCASSILGAMNTEAFFGQGTRLTVV.

The chain links TRBV4-2 to TRBJ1-5; D unclear. V shed 1 base and J shed 12 bases, with 16 bases lying between them. This CDR3 has 14 residues. CDR1 is LGHNA, CDR2 YNFKEQ, per germline. CDR3 nucleotides: TGTGCCAGCAGCCAAGTGGCAGAGTCTGGTGGCCAGCATTTT. This codes for CASSQVAESGGQHF.

A word on this clone: One end of the junction does not line up with germline, which may come from a read error. V and J are TRBV28 and TRBJ2-7, with 13 bases matching TRBD2. Germline V gives CDR1 MDHEN, CDR2 SYDVKM. This CDR3 spans 13 amino acids. The chain's CDR3 is CASSPDRTSGSGF. CDR3 nucleotide sequence: TGTGCCAGCAGTCCCGACCGGACTAGCGGGAGTGGGTTC. Full variable domain (missing parts from reference TRBV28 and TRBJ2-7): DVKVTQSSRYLVKRTGEKVFLECVQDMDHENMFWYRQDPGLGLRLIYFSYDVKMKEKGDIPEGYSVSREKKERFSLILESASTNQTSMYLCASSPDRTSGSGFGPGTRLTVT.

V is TRBV29-1 and J is TRBJ2-5, with 9 bases that match TRBD1. The germline gives CDR1 SQVTM, CDR2 ANQGSEA. V trimming: 7 bases; J trimming: 2 bases; junction bases outside the gene matches: 5. The CDR3 totals 13 residues. In nucleotides, the CDR3 is TGCAGCGCCCGGGACAGGGTTCAAGAGACCCAGTACTTC. Translating gives CSARDRVQETQYF.

The V gene is TRBV28, the J gene TRBJ2-7, with TRBD2 identical over 7 bases. The germline CDR1 and CDR2 sequences are MDHEN and SYDVKM. J gave up 0 bases and V 5 bases, and 10 bases lay outside the gene matches. The length of the CDR3 is 16 residues. The CDR3 DNA sequence: TGTGCCAGCAGTCCTCTAGCGGCCGCTTACTCCTACGAGCAGTACTTC. Translated: CASSPLAAAYSYEQYF. Variable domain in full (rest from reference TRBV28 and TRBJ2-7): DVKVTQSSRYLVKRTGEKVFLECVQDMDHENMFWYRQDPGLGLRLIYFSYDVKMKEKGDIPEGYSVSREKKERFSLILESASTNQTSMYLCASSPLAAAYSYEQYFGPGTRLTVT.

As to this clone: The same CDR3 is also encoded by other DNA sequences in this sample. The V gene is TRBV28, the J gene TRBJ2-6; D ambiguous. V was clipped by 5 bases and J by 0 bases, with 5 bases between them. CDR1 and CDR2 (germline): MDHEN, SYDVKM. This CDR3 region has 14 residues. Here the CDR3 DNA reads TGTGCCAGCAGTCGGAGCTCTGGGGCCAACGTCCTGACTTTC. Its protein product is CASSRSSGANVLTF.

V gene TRBV10-3 combines with J gene TRBJ2-7; 7 bases line up with TRBD2. J lost 5 bases, V lost 8 bases, and 12 bases had no gene match. CDR1 and CDR2 from the germline V gene are ENHRY and SYGVKD. This CDR3 contains 14 residues. As DNA, the CDR3 is TGTGCCATCGGAGTCAAGGCGGGAGCCAACGAGCAGTACTTC. This codes for CAIGVKAGANEQYF.

The chain couples TRBV5-1 to TRBJ2-7; TRBD2 aligns across 8 bases. The J segment lost 0 bases and the V segment lost 0 bases, leaving 2 bases of the junction unmatched. CDR3 size: 15 residues. Germline V CDR1 and CDR2: SGHRS, YFSETQ. The CDR3 here is CASSLGSGNSYEQYF. In DNA form, the CDR3 reads TGCGCCAGCAGCTTGGGTAGCGGGAACTCCTACGAGCAGTACTTC.

The chain employs TRBV5-4 and TRBJ2-3, with 16 bases that match TRBD2. V lost 3 bases, J lost 4 bases, and 5 bases stayed unmatched. The germline gives CDR1 SGHNT, CDR2 YYREEE (reference sequence). This CDR3 region has 17 residues. This chain's CDR3 is CASSSGTSGRAADTQYF. The CDR3 DNA sequence: TGTGCCAGCAGCTCAGGGACTAGCGGGAGGGCTGCAGATACGCAGTATTTT. The variable domain in full, with the rest retrieved from reference TRBV5-4 and TRBJ2-3, is ETGVTQSPTHLIKTRGQQVTLRCSSQSGHNTVSWYQQALGQGPQFIFQYYREEENGRGNFPPRFSGLQFPNYSSELNVNALELDDSALYLCASSSGTSGRAADTQYFGPGTRLTVL.

This clone was seen a single time. The J gene is TRBJ1-2, the V gene TRBV2; maybe TRBD1 (5 bases). The CDR3 is 14 amino acids. The V end was cut by 1 base, the J end by 7 bases, with 13 bases between. Germline V gene lookup returns CDR1 SNHLY and CDR2 FYNNEI. For the CDR3, the DNA is TGTGCCAGCAGTGAAGTGGGCAGGGTCAGTGGCTACACCTTC. Translation gives CASSEVGRVSGYTF.

The chain links TRBV11-2 to TRBJ1-1, with D perhaps matching TRBD1 (6 bases). Between the trimmed V and J ends, which lost 3 bases and 4 bases, there was a span of 15 bases. The germline V gene encodes CDR1 SGHAT and CDR2 FQNNGV. The length of the CDR3 is 15 residues. CDR3 in DNA: TGTGCCAGCAGCTTTTGGGCAGGGGTAGGCACTGAAGCTTTCTTT. Protein product: CASSFWAGVGTEAFF.

J is TRBJ1-4 and V is TRBV19; TRBD1 matches 9 bases. Germline assignment: CDR1 LNHDA and CDR2 SQIVND (reference sequence). Losses at the gene ends were 9 bases for V and 0 bases for J; bases not matched to a gene: 8. The CDR3 totals 16 residues. CDR3 sequence (DNA): TGTGCCAGCCGGGACAGGGCTTCATCAACTAATGAAAAACTGTTTTTT. Translated, it gives CASRDRASSTNEKLFF.

This clone was picked up one time. The rearrangement uses TRBV5-6 and TRBJ2-1; D unclear. Germline CDR1 is SGHDT and CDR2 is YYEEEE. The CDR3 consists of 15 residues. V lost 2 bases and J lost 9, with 18 bases in between. The CDR3 bases are TGTGCCAGCAGCTTTTCCTCCGTGGGCCGGCCTGAGCAGTTCTTC. Its translation is CASSFSSVGRPEQFF.

The chain couples TRBV6-5 to TRBJ2-3; D is possibly TRBD2 (5 bases). The germline CDR1 and CDR2 sequences are MNHEY and SVGAGI. The CDR3 consists of 15 residues. V was trimmed by 0 bases and J by 3 bases, leaving 10 bases between them. The CDR3 here is CASSYSPLATDTQYF. The CDR3 coding sequence is TGTGCCAGCAGTTACTCACCGCTAGCAACAGATACGCAGTATTTT.

In nucleotides, the CDR3 is TGTGCCAGCAGTGACAGCGGGAGGCCGCAAGAGACCCAGTACTTC. Translated, it gives CASSDSGRPQETQYF. The rearrangement joins TRBV2 to TRBJ2-5; TRBD2 matches 9 bases. This CDR3 contains 15 residues. J gave up 2 bases and V 3 bases, and 4 bases lay outside the gene matches. Germline V lookup: CDR1 SNHLY, CDR2 FYNNEI.

This chain joins TRBV28 and TRBJ2-7; 12 bases are a match to TRBD1. Per the germline V gene, CDR1 is MDHEN and CDR2 is SYDVKM. This CDR3 is built from 16 residues. The trim removed 3 bases at V and 2 bases at J, leaving 5 bases unmatched. The CDR3 coding sequence is TGTGCCAGCAGTTTTTTCGGGACAGGGGGCACCTACGAGCAGTACTTC. Its protein is CASSFFGTGGTYEQYF.

This clone has only one observation. CDR3 nucleotide sequence: TGCGCCAGCAGATACGCAGGGGGCTCGAACACTGAAGCTTTCTTT. It codes for CASRYAGGSNTEAFF. The rearrangement joins TRBV5-1 to TRBJ1-1, with 8 positions matching TRBD1. The V gene end was trimmed by 5 bases and the J gene end by 1 base; junction bases not matched to a gene: 7. Germline V lookup: CDR1 SGHRS, CDR2 YFSETQ. This CDR3 comprises 15 residues.

The chain employs TRBV5-1 and TRBJ2-5, with TRBD2 as a possible D gene (6 bases). The V end lost 0 bases, the J end lost 5 bases, and 11 bases lay between the germline ends. In germline, CDR1 is SGHRS, CDR2 YFSETQ. This CDR3 comprises 14 residues. CDR3 DNA sequence: TGCGCCAGCAGCTTGGCCGCGGGAATGGAGACCCAGTACTTC. Translation: CASSLAAGMETQYF.

The J gene is TRBJ1-3, the V gene TRBV29-1, with D uncertain. This CDR3 region has 13 residues. Germline values: CDR1 SQVTM, CDR2 ANQGSEA. Trimming pared 8 bases from V and 0 bases from J, leaving 11 bases between. CDR3: CSFRAISGNTIYF. The CDR3 DNA reads TGCAGCTTCCGGGCAATCTCTGGAAACACCATATATTTT.